This T cell receptor beta chain was identified in a study of technical replicates of blood from a handful of donors. The V gene lost 5 bases and the J gene lost 8 bases, with 15 bases spanning the gap. Germline CDR1 and CDR2: MNHNS and SASEGT. The CDR3 sequence is 13 residues long. Profiling relied on immunoSEQ multiplex PCR, and the TCRdb table lists in-frame clones only, not all of them. The sample comprises 60,000 or so clones, approximately 97% of which are singletons, and 0.19% rests with the top ten. The sequenced sample consisted of T cells isolated from PBMCs. This TCR came from a human donor in good health. The chain carries TRBV6-1 and TRBJ1-2, with D possibly TRBD1 on 6 matching bases. Here the CDR3 reads CASSPPDRDGYTF. For the CDR3, the DNA is TGTGCCAGCAGTCCGCCGGACAGAGACGGCTACACCTTC.